One sample yielded the 18 T cell receptor beta chains listed below, sequenced in a study of shared clonotypes between healthy human individuals. The repertoire was sequenced with immunoSEQ multiplex PCR; TCRdb's copy has only in-frame clones and lacks some. Seen here are approximately 1.5 million clones, around 98% observed once, and the top ten hold roughly 0.42%. The sequencing sample was made of naive CD4+ T cells sorted from blood. Subset of the sample: CD45RA+ positively selected. The receptors come from a man aged 30 to 45 in good health.

The chain has TRBV23-1 and TRBJ2-4; D uncertain. TRBV23-1 is annotated as an ORF whose role is uncertain. Trimming left V 1 base short and J 2 bases short, with 18 bases between. This CDR3 comprises 18 residues. This CDR3 reads CASSQLRHEQGTKNIQYF. CDR3 in DNA: TGCGCCAGCAGTCAATTACGTCACGAGCAAGGTACCAAAAACATTCAGTACTTC.

The chain joins TRBV5-1 to TRBJ2-7; D perhaps matches TRBD1 (7 bases). CDR1 is SGHRS, CDR2 YFSETQ, per germline. The V gene lost 6 bases and the J gene lost 0 bases, with 16 bases spanning the gap. The CDR3 contains 15 residues. CDR3 residues: CASTRRGQFSYEQYF. DNA of the CDR3: TGCGCCAGCACCCGGCGGGGACAGTTCTCCTACGAGCAGTACTTC.

The rearrangement links TRBV10-2 to TRBJ2-5; D unresolved. CDR1 is WSHSY, CDR2 SAAADI, per germline. The CDR3 covers 13 residues. Trimming took off 4 bases at V and 4 bases at J, with 10 bases between the two ends. DNA of the CDR3: TGCGCCAGCAGTGGCCCCGGCGGAGAGACCCAGTACTTC. Its translation is CASSGPGGETQYF.

The V call is TRBV5-4, the J call TRBJ2-7; TRBD1 might be the D (6 bases). The CDR3 length is 14 residues. V was trimmed by 0 bases and J by 0 bases, leaving 7 bases between them. The germline V gene encodes CDR1 SGHNT and CDR2 YYREEE (reference sequence). The DNA of the CDR3 is TGTGCCAGCAGCTTGGCGACAGGCTCCTACGAGCAGTACTTC. Protein product: CASSLATGSYEQYF.

This CDR3 reads CASTRSGYTDTQYF. In nucleotides, the CDR3 is TGTGCCAGCACCCGTAGCGGGTACACAGATACGCAGTATTTT. This chain connects TRBV6-5 to TRBJ2-3; the match to TRBD2 covers 7 bases. Germline-derived CDR1 and CDR2 are MNHEY and SVGAGI. CDR3 size: 14 residues. The V and J ends lost 7 bases and 2 bases, in that order; junction bases with no gene match: 6.

This clone turned up a few times. This sample includes further DNA sequences coding for the same CDR3. The CDR3 region has the DNA TGTGCCAGCAGCGTAGGGACTAGCGGCTACGAGCAGTACTTC. Translated: CASSVGTSGYEQYF. The J gene is TRBJ2-7, the V gene TRBV9, with 10 positions matching TRBD2. Germline V gene lookup returns CDR1 SGDLS and CDR2 YYNGEE. V dropped 0 bases and J dropped 3; count of bases not matched to a gene: 0. This CDR3 has 14 amino acids.

This chain connects TRBV9 to TRBJ2-1; 7 positions agree with TRBD2. V was pared by 3 bases and J by 3 bases, with 6 bases of the junction left unmatched. CDR1 and CDR2 from the germline V gene are SGDLS and YYNGEE. CDR3 length: 15 residues. The CDR3 nucleotides are TGTGCCAGCAGCGAGGGTGCGGGGGACTACAATGAGCAGTTCTTC. Protein: CASSEGAGDYNEQFF.

The chain is built from TRBV18 and TRBJ1-1, with no clear D. This CDR3 is built from 15 residues. Trimming took 2 bases from V and 0 from J, leaving 10 bases between them. Germline loops: CDR1 KGHSH, CDR2 LQKENI. Written as DNA, the CDR3 is TGTGCCAGCTCACCAAGCGAGCCTATGAACACTGAAGCTTTCTTT. Translation: CASSPSEPMNTEAFF.

J is TRBJ2-5 and V is TRBV4-1, with 14 bases that match TRBD2. This CDR3 has 18 amino acids. CDR1 is MGHRA, CDR2 YSYEKL, per germline. J lost 4 bases, V lost 3 bases, and 10 bases had no gene match. This chain's CDR3 is CASSQTGLAGGLGETQYF. Here the CDR3 DNA reads TGCGCCAGCAGCCAGACCGGACTAGCGGGAGGATTAGGAGAGACCCAGTACTTC.

The J gene is TRBJ2-7, the V gene TRBV10-1, with D possibly TRBD2 on 6 matching bases. This CDR3 is 14 amino acids long. In germline, CDR1 is WNHNN, CDR2 SYGVQD (reference sequence). V was trimmed by 2 bases and J by 4 bases, leaving 12 bases between them. CDR3 bases: TGCGCCAGCAGTGAGGTGGGGGGAAATTACGAGCAGTACTTC. Amino acid sequence: CASSEVGGNYEQYF.

This sequence joins TRBV5-4 and TRBJ1-2; the D gene is possibly TRBD1 (6 bases). The CDR3 is 14 amino acids. Germline V gene data show CDR1 as SGHNT and CDR2 as YYREEE (reference sequence). The germline V and J ends were trimmed by 6 bases and 7 bases, with 19 bases remaining between them. CDR3 region: CASTSRRGISGYTF. The CDR3 DNA is TGTGCCAGCACCTCCCGCAGGGGAATCAGTGGCTACACCTTC.

The genes are TRBV5-1 and TRBJ2-7, with TRBD1 matching over 11 bases. This CDR3 comprises 15 residues. The trim removed 3 bases at V and 12 bases at J, leaving 14 bases unmatched. Germline assignment: CDR1 SGHRS and CDR2 YFSETQ. In DNA, the CDR3 is TGCGCCAGCAGCTGGGGTAGGGGACAGGGGGAAGCGCGGTACTTC. It codes for CASSWGRGQGEARYF.

Of note for this clone: Sequence at one end of the junction differs from germline and may be a read error. The chain has TRBV11-2 and TRBJ2-1; D unresolved. CDR3 size: 15 residues. The germline CDR1 and CDR2 sequences are SGHAT and FQNNGV. This chain's CDR3 is CASSLEGRSFNEQFF. DNA of the CDR3: TGTGCCAGCAGCTTAGAGGGTCGTTCCTTCAATGAGCAGTTCTTC. The full variable domain, with the rest looked up from reference TRBV11-2 and TRBJ2-1, is EAGVAQSPRYKIIEKRQSVAFWCNPISGHATLYWYQQILGQGPKLLIQFQNNGVVDDSQLPKDRFSAERLKGVDSTLKIQPAKLEDSAVYLCASSLEGRSFNEQFFGPGTRLTVL.

The chain combines TRBV15 with TRBJ2-1; 10 bases are a match to TRBD2. The CDR3 has 14 amino acids. The V segment lost 9 bases and the J segment 5 bases; nucleotides outside the gene matches: 7. CDR1 is LNHNV and CDR2 is YYDKDF in the germline V gene (reference sequence). This CDR3 is CATNSGRQNNEQFF. CDR3 bases: TGTGCCACGAATAGCGGGAGGCAAAACAATGAGCAGTTCTTC.

Points on this clone: Other DNA sequences in the same sample also yield this CDR3. CDR3 bases: TGTGCCAGCAGCTTAGGTCGCGGGAACAATGAGCAGTTCTTC. Its protein product is CASSLGRGNNEQFF. The chain uses TRBV11-3 and TRBJ2-1; D is perhaps TRBD2 (6 bases). Germline assignment: CDR1 SGHNT and CDR2 YENEEA. This CDR3 is built from 14 residues. V was pared by 1 base and J by 5 bases, with 9 bases between. Full variable domain (rest looked up from reference TRBV11-3 and TRBJ2-1): EAGVVQSPRYKIIEKKQPVAFWCNPISGHNTLYWYLQNLGQGPELLIRYENEEAVDDSQLPKDRFSAERLKGVDSTLKIQPAELGDSAVYLCASSLGRGNNEQFFGPGTRLTVL.

The chain links TRBV15 to TRBJ2-7; maybe TRBD1 (6 bases). CDR3 length: 14 amino acids. Trimming shortened V by 1 base and J by 6 bases, and 13 bases separated the two germline ends. The germline gives CDR1 LNHNV, CDR2 YYDKDF (reference sequence). CDR3 region: CATSRVEGGFEQYF. CDR3 nucleotides: TGTGCCACCAGCAGAGTAGAAGGGGGATTCGAGCAGTACTTC.

This clone was recorded once. The chain is built from TRBV15 and TRBJ2-4, with 8 bases aligning to TRBD2. The V gene's germline CDR1 is LNHNV and CDR2 YYDKDF (reference sequence). Unmatched junction bases numbered 8, after V lost 3 bases and J lost 7 bases. The CDR3 is 15 residues long. The DNA for the CDR3 is TGTGCCACCAGCAGCAGGACTAGCCAGGGCAACATTCAGTACTTC. It codes for CATSSRTSQGNIQYF.

V is TRBV18 and J is TRBJ1-2, with 7 bases fitting TRBD1. CDR1 is KGHSH and CDR2 is LQKENI in the germline V gene. V lost 3 bases to trimming and J lost 0 bases; unmatched junction nucleotides: 10. This CDR3 has 17 residues. CDR3 DNA: TGTGCCAGCTCACCGACAGGGACACGCCTAGCTAACTATGGCTACACCTTC. Translating it yields CASSPTGTRLANYGYTF.